One and the same sample provided the 21 T cell receptor beta chains below, sequenced in a study of blood T cell repertoires in COVID-19. Here immunoSEQ multiplex PCR was the method, and the copy in TCRdb shows in-frame clones only, minus some. This table has more than 150,000 clones, about 85% appearing once. The sequencing sample was made of peripheral blood. These TCRs come from a man between 18 and 29 years old with acute or convalescent COVID-19.

The gene calls are TRBV5-1 and TRBJ2-7; 10 bases fit TRBD1. This CDR3 spans 12 amino acids. V was pared by 6 bases and J by 5 bases, with 2 bases of the junction left unmatched. The germline V gene encodes CDR1 SGHRS and CDR2 YFSETQ. The CDR3 protein is CASKGTGDEQYV. The CDR3 DNA sequence: TGCGCCAGCAAGGGGACAGGGGACGAGCAGTACGTC.

V is TRBV30 and J is TRBJ1-2, with D hard to call. Trimming left V 3 bases short and J 6 bases short, with 5 bases between. CDR1 GTSNPN and CDR2 SVGIG come from the germline V gene (reference sequence). There are 10 residues in the CDR3. Here the CDR3 reads CAWSEDGYTF. In DNA, the CDR3 is TGTGCCTGGAGCGAGGATGGCTACACCTTC.

The CDR3 loop is CATTSWQGWTEAFF. The CDR3 nucleotides read TGTGCCACCACTAGTTGGCAGGGGTGGACTGAAGCTTTCTTT. V usage is TRBV19 and J usage is TRBJ1-1; the D gene is possibly TRBD1 (6 bases). Germline CDR1 LNHDA, CDR2 SQIVND (reference sequence). The CDR3 has 14 residues. V shed 10 bases and J shed 5 bases, with 20 bases lying between them.

This chain links TRBV5-1 with TRBJ2-2; 10 nucleotides agree with TRBD1. The germline V gene has CDR1 SGHRS and CDR2 YFSETQ. The CDR3 loop spans 15 amino acids. Trimming took 2 bases from V and 5 from J; bases not matched to a gene: 3. CDR3 residues: CASSFGTGETGELFF. CDR3 in DNA: TGCGCCAGCAGCTTTGGGACAGGGGAAACCGGGGAGCTGTTTTTT.

This chain uses TRBV15 with TRBJ2-1; 10 bases align to TRBD2. The germline V gene has CDR1 LNHNV and CDR2 YYDKDF (reference sequence). With V trimmed by 0 bases and J by 0 bases, 5 bases remained unmatched. The CDR3 spans 18 residues. The CDR3 sequence is CATSRDGGLASSYNEQFF. Here the CDR3 DNA reads TGTGCCACCAGCAGAGATGGGGGACTAGCGAGCTCCTACAATGAGCAGTTCTTC.

As regards this clone: Germline and junction disagree at one end, which may indicate a read error. CDR3 bases: TGTGCCAGCACAACCGGCGGGTCTGAGGCTTTCTTT. Protein: CASTTGGSEAFF. The chain uses TRBV27 and TRBJ1-1; D remains unclear. The CDR3 contains 12 residues. Germline CDR1 reads MNHEY; CDR2 reads SMNVEV (reference sequence).

This clone came up a few times. The V call is TRBV19, the J call TRBJ2-5, with TRBD1 matching 8 bases. Looked up from germline, CDR1 is LNHDA and CDR2 is SQIVND (reference sequence). The trim removed 2 bases at V and 5 bases at J, leaving 4 bases unmatched. The CDR3 length is 14 residues. CDR3 sequence: CASSIQGARETQYF. CDR3 nucleotides: TGTGCCAGTAGTATACAGGGGGCGCGGGAGACCCAGTACTTC.

V and J are TRBV3-1 (or the pseudogene TRBV3-2) and TRBJ2-5; 12 nucleotides match TRBD2. The CDR3 runs 14 residues. Looked up from germline, CDR1 is LGHDT and CDR2 is YNNKEL (reference sequence). The ends lost 4 bases at V and 4 bases at J; junction bases unmatched: 1. The CDR3 loop reads CASSLTSGGETQYF. The DNA of the CDR3 is TGTGCCAGCAGCCTGACTAGCGGGGGAGAGACCCAGTACTTC.

The gene calls are TRBV21-1 and TRBJ1-2; TRBD1, the table's D call, was not compared with the DNA. TRBV21-1 is termed a pseudogene. The CDR3 consists of 14 residues. CDR3 loop: CASSKVRGPYGYTF. The CDR3 DNA sequence: TGTGCCAGCAGCAAGGTCAGGGGGCCCTATGGCTACACCTTC.

As regards this clone: Distinct nucleotide sequences in the sample also encode this CDR3. The V gene is TRBV5-5, the J gene TRBJ2-7; no clear D. Trimming removed 1 base at V and 4 bases at J, with 3 bases between. The CDR3 has 11 amino acids. Germline CDR1 reads SGHKS; CDR2 reads YYEKEE (reference sequence). The CDR3, as DNA: TGTGCCAGCAGCTTGACTTACGAGCAGTACTTC. Its protein product is CASSLTYEQYF.

This sequence joins TRBV3-1 (or the pseudogene TRBV3-2) and TRBJ2-3; D not resolved. The CDR3 is 13 residues long. V dropped 1 base and J dropped 4 bases, with 6 bases sitting between them. Germline V lookup: CDR1 LGHDT, CDR2 YNNKEL (reference sequence). The DNA of the CDR3 is TGTGCCAGCAGCCAAGTTTCGGCAGATACGCAGTATTTT. It is translated as CASSQVSADTQYF.

This clone appeared a single time. The V gene is TRBV28, the J gene TRBJ2-7; D is possibly TRBD2 (6 bases). The germline V and J ends were trimmed by 5 bases and 3 bases, with 17 bases remaining between them. This CDR3 is built from 15 residues. Germline V CDR1 and CDR2: MDHEN, SYDVKM. The CDR3 region is CASSGSAGQHYEQYV. In DNA form, the CDR3 reads TGTGCCAGCAGTGGCTCCGCGGGGCAACACTACGAGCAGTACGTC.

The CDR3 loop reads CASSLERGAVGDTQYF. In DNA, the CDR3 is TGTGCCAGCAGCTTAGAGCGGGGGGCCGTGGGAGATACGCAGTATTTT. V is TRBV7-9 and J is TRBJ2-3, with TRBD2 matching over 9 bases. The CDR3 runs to 16 residues. V was pared by 1 base and J by 5 bases, with 7 bases of the junction left unmatched. Per germline, CDR1 SEHNR and CDR2 FQNEAQ (reference sequence).

Here the CDR3 reads CAWSVTGMSADTQYF. CDR3 DNA sequence: TGTGCCTGGAGTGTTACGGGGATGAGCGCAGATACGCAGTATTTT. V is TRBV30 and J is TRBJ2-3; a possible D gene is TRBD2 (5 bases). V gave up 0 bases and J gave up 4 bases, with 14 bases separating them. The CDR3 contains 15 residues. Germline V gene data show CDR1 as GTSNPN and CDR2 as SVGIG (reference sequence).

CDR3 residues: CATSREPRQGGQPQHF. CDR3 sequence (DNA): TGTGCCACCAGCAGAGAACCGAGACAGGGAGGTCAGCCCCAGCATTTT. The chain has TRBV15 and TRBJ1-5; 7 bases fit TRBD1. Germline V CDR1 and CDR2: LNHNV, YYDKDF (reference sequence). The trim removed 0 bases at V and 6 bases at J, leaving 8 bases unmatched. This CDR3 is 16 amino acids long.

The CDR3 loop reads CASSISGFTEAFF. CDR3 in DNA: TGTGCCAGTAGTATATCAGGGTTCACTGAAGCTTTCTTT. This chain joins TRBV19 and TRBJ1-1, with D perhaps TRBD1 (5 bases). Germline-derived CDR1 and CDR2 are LNHDA and SQIVND (reference sequence). The CDR3 length is 13 residues. Between the trimmed V and J ends, which lost 2 bases and 4 bases, there was a span of 8 bases.

The chain uses TRBV28 and TRBJ1-5, with TRBD1 matching over 7 bases. The CDR3 has 16 residues. V shed 2 bases and J 4 bases; nucleotides not matched to a gene: 8. The germline V gene encodes CDR1 MDHEN and CDR2 SYDVKM. The CDR3 region has the DNA TGTGCCAGCAGTTTAGGTTTCAGGGGGGAAAATCAGCCCCAGCATTTT. Its protein is CASSLGFRGENQPQHF.

The genes are TRBV28 and TRBJ2-5, with 10 bases fitting TRBD2. Germline CDR1 and CDR2: MDHEN and SYDVKM. J was trimmed by 0 bases and V by 3 bases; bases with no gene match: 16. This CDR3 contains 20 residues. The CDR3 nucleotides are TGTGCCAGCAGTTTCCCCCTCCCTCAGCTAGCGGGGGAGAACCAAGAGACCCAGTACTTC. It yields the protein CASSFPLPQLAGENQETQYF. The whole variable domain, remainder taken from reference TRBV28 and TRBJ2-5, is DVKVTQSSRYLVKRTGEKVFLECVQDMDHENMFWYRQDPGLGLRLIYFSYDVKMKEKGDIPEGYSVSREKKERFSLILESASTNQTSMYLCASSFPLPQLAGENQETQYFGPGTRLLVL.

The chain recombines TRBV4-2 with TRBJ1-2; D remains unclear. The CDR3 runs to 14 residues. V was cut by 0 bases and J by 1 base, with 6 bases left in between. CDR1 and CDR2 (germline): LGHNA, YNFKEQ. CDR3 nucleotide sequence: TGTGCCAGCAGCCAAGATCTCGGTAACTATGGCTACACCTTC. This sequence encodes CASSQDLGNYGYTF.

J is TRBJ1-2 and V is TRBV5-1; D remains ambiguous. Trimming cost V 5 bases and J 4 bases, with 12 bases left between them. The CDR3 consists of 13 residues. Germline V lookup: CDR1 SGHRS, CDR2 YFSETQ. The CDR3 DNA is TGCGCCAGCAGTCCCCGGAGCATCTATGGCTACACCTTC. Its protein is CASSPRSIYGYTF.

The chain joins TRBV7-3 to TRBJ1-2; TRBD1 is a possible D gene (5 bases). With 5 bases removed from V and 5 bases from J, the gap between germline ends came to 6 bases. CDR3 length: 11 amino acids. The germline gives CDR1 SGHTA, CDR2 FQGTGA. In DNA form, the CDR3 reads TGTGCCAGCAGCCCAGGGTATGGCTACACCTTC. It translates to CASSPGYGYTF.